This note documents a single TCR beta chain sequence. Its antigen is undetermined. It was with 60 Vbeta and 13 Jbeta primers that the PCR ran. Profiling relied on immunoSEQ multiplex PCR, and the TCRdb table lists in-frame clones only, not all of them. This table holds about 130,000 clones, 75% to 85% found once. This CDR3 comprises 18 residues. Trimming cost V 4 bases and J 4 bases, with 25 bases left between them. In germline, CDR1 is MGHRA, CDR2 YSYEKL. The data are from a study of cytomegalovirus exposure and HLA in healthy donors. Study-wide results and limits: In vitro work confirmed that three CMV-associated chains recognize CMV antigens. In a later analysis, roughly 17,000 TCR beta sequences were associated with HLA alleles at 0.05 false discovery rate.

This chain connects TRBV4-1 to TRBJ1-2; D call uncertain. This clonotype was obtained from a man aged 50-60 years in good health and CMV-seronegative. Sequences were obtained from PBMCs. This CDR3 reads CASSRPATIDTRGYGYTF. The CDR3 DNA follows: TGCGCCAGCAGCCGTCCTGCAACAATCGATACTAGAGGCTATGGCTACACCTTC.